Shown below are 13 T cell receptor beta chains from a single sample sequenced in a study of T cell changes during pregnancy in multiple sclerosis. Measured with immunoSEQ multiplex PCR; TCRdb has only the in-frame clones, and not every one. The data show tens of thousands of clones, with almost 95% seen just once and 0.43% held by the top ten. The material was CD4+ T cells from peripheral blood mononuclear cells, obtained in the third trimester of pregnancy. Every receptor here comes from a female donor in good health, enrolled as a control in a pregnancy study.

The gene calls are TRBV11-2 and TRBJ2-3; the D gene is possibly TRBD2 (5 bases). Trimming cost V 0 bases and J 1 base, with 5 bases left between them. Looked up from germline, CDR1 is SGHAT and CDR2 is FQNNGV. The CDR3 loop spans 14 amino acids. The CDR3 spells CASSLDGGTDTQYF. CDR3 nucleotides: TGTGCCAGCAGCTTAGACGGGGGCACAGATACGCAGTATTTT.

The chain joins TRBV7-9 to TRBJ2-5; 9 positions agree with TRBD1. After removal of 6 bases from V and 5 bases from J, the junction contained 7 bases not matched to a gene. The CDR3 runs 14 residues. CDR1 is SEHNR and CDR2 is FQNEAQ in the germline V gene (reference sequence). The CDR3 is CASRSGQGGETQYF. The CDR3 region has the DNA TGTGCCAGCAGGTCGGGACAGGGAGGGGAGACCCAGTACTTC.

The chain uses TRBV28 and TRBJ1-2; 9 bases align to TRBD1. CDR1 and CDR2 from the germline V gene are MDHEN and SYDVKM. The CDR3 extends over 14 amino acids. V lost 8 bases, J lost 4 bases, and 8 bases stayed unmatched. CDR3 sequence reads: CASGSGQGSYGYTF. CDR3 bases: TGTGCCAGCGGATCGGGACAGGGAAGCTATGGCTACACCTTC.

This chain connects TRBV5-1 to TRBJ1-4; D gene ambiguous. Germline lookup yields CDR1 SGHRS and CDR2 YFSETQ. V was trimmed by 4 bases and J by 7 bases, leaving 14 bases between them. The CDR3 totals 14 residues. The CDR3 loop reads CASSPAEAIEKLFF. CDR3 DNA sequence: TGCGCCAGCAGCCCGGCGGAGGCGATTGAAAAACTGTTTTTT. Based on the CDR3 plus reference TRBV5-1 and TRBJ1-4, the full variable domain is KAGVTQTPRYLIKTRGQQVTLSCSPISGHRSVSWYQQTPGQGLQFLFEYFSETQRNKGNFPGRFSGRQFSNSRSEMNVSTLELGDSALYLCASSPAEAIEKLFFGSGTQLSVL.

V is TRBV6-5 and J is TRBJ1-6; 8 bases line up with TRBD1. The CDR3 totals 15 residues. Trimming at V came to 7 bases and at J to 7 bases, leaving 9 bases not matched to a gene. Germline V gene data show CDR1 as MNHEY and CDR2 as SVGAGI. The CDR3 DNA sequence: TGTGCCAGCACCAAAACCGGGACAGGCAATTCACCCCTCCACTTT. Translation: CASTKTGTGNSPLHF.

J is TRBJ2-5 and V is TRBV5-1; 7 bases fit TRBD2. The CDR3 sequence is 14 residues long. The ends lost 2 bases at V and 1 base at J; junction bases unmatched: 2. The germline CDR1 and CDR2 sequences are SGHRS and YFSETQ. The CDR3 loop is CASSFGGGQETQYF. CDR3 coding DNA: TGCGCCAGCAGCTTCGGCGGGGGCCAAGAGACCCAGTACTTC.

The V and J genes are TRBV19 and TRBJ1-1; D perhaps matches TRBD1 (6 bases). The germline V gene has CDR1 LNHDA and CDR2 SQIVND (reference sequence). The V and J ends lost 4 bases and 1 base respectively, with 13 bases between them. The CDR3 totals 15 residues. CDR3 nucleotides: TGTGCCAGTAGTACGTTAGGACAGAAGAACACTGAAGCTTTCTTT. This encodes CASSTLGQKNTEAFF.

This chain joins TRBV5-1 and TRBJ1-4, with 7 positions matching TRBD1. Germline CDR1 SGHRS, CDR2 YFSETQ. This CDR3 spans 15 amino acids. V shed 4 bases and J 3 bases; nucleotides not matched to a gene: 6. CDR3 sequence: CASSPRGSANEKLFF. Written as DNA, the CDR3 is TGCGCCAGCAGCCCCAGGGGGTCGGCTAATGAAAAACTGTTTTTT.

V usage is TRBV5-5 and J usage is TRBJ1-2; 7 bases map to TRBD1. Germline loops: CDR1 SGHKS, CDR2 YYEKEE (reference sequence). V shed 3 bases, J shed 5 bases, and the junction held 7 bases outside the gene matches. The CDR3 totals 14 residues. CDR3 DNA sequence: TGTGCCAGCAGCTCACAGGGGTCCCCTTATGGCTACACCTTC. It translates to CASSSQGSPYGYTF.

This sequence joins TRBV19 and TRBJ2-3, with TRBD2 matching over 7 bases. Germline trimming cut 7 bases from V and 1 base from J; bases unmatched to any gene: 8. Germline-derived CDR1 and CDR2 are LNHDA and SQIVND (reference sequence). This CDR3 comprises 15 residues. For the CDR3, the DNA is TGTGCCAGTAATTCAGGTCGGGGGGGCACAGATACGCAGTATTTT. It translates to CASNSGRGGTDTQYF.

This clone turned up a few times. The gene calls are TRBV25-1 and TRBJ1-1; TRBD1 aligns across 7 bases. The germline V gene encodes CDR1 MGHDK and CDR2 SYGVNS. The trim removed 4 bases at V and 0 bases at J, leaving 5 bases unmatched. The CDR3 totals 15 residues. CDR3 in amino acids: CASSVSQGVNTEAFF. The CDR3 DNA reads TGTGCCAGCAGTGTCTCCCAGGGGGTGAACACTGAAGCTTTCTTT. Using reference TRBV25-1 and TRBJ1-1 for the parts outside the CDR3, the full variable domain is EADIYQTPRYLVIGTGKKITLECSQTMGHDKMYWYQQDPGMELHLIHYSYGVNSTEKGDLSSESTVSRIRTEHFPLTLESARPSHTSQYLCASSVSQGVNTEAFFGQGTRLTVV.

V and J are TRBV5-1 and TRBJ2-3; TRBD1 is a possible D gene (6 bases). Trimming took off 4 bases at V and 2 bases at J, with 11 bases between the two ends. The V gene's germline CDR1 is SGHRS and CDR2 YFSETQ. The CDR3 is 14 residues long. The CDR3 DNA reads TGCGCCAGCAGCGGGGGCCAAACCACAGATACGCAGTATTTT. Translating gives CASSGGQTTDTQYF.

As DNA, the CDR3 is TGTGCCAGCAGTACGCCGGGACAGGGGCTTGAAAAACTGTTTTTT. Protein sequence: CASSTPGQGLEKLFF. The genes are TRBV6-1 and TRBJ1-4; 10 bases agree with TRBD1. There are 15 residues in the CDR3. Germline CDR1 MNHNS, CDR2 SASEGT. J gave up 7 bases and V 5 bases, and 7 bases lay outside the gene matches.